The clone carrying this TCR beta chain is termed medium-sized (0.01 to 0.1%). The repertoire was sequenced with immunoSEQ multiplex PCR; TCRdb's copy has only in-frame clones and lacks some. The repertoire holds some 2,100 clones, more than 20% seen once, with roughly 25% in the top ten. CDR3 size: 16 residues. Germline CDR1 reads SGHDN; CDR2 reads FVKESK. Trimming took 5 bases from V and 5 from J; bases not matched to a gene: 14. The source of the sample is a study of T cells in localized non-small cell lung cancer. The source material was lung tumor tissue, sampled before any cancer treatment. The chain has TRBV14 and TRBJ2-5, with 7 bases fitting TRBD1. The clonotype was recovered from a woman aged 35-75 years with stage I lung adenocarcinoma. The CDR3 bases are TGTGCCAGCAGCACTAACAGGGGCCCTTCGCGGGAGACCCAGTACTTC. Its protein is CASSTNRGPSRETQYF.